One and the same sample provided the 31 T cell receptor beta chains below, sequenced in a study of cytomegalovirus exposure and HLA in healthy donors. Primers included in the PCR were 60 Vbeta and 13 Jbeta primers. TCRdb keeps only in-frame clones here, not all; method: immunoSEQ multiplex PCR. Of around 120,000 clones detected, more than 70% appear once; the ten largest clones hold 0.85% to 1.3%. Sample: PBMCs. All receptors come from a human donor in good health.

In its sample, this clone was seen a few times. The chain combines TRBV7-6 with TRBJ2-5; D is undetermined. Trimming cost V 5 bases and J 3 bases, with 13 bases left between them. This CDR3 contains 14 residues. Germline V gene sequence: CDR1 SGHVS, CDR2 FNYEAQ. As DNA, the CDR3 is TGTGCCAGCAGCCGAGATGCGGTGAAAGAGACCCAGTACTTC. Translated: CASSRDAVKETQYF.

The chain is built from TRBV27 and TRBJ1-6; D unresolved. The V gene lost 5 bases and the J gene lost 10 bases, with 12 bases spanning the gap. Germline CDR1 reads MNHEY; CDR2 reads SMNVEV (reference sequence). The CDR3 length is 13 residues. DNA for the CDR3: TGTGCCAGCAGTCTGAGTCTTGAATCACCCCTCCACTTT. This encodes CASSLSLESPLHF.

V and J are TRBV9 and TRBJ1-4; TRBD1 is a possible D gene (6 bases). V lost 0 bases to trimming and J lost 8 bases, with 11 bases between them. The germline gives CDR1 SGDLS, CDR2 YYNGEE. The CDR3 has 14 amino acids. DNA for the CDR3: TGTGCCAGCAGCGTAGCAGGGGATGACGAAAAACTGTTTTTT. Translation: CASSVAGDDEKLFF.

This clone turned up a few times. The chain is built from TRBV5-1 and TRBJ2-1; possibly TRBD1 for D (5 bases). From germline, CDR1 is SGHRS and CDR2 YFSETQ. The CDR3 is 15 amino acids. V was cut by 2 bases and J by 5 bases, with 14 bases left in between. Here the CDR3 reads CASSFVRTRNNEQFF. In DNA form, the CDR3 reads TGCGCCAGCAGCTTCGTCAGGACACGAAACAATGAGCAGTTCTTC.

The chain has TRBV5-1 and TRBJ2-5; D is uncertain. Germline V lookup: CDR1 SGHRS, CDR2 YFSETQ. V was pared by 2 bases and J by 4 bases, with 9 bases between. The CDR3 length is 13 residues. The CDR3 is CASSFPLPETQYF. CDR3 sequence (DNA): TGCGCCAGCAGCTTCCCTCTCCCAGAGACCCAGTACTTC.

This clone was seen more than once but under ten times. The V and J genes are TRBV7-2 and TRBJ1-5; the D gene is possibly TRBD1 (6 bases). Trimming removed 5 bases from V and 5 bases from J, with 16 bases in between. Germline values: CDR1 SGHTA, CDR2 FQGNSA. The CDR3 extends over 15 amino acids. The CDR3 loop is CASSPETGPHQPQHF. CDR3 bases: TGTGCCAGCAGCCCAGAGACAGGCCCCCATCAGCCCCAGCATTTT.

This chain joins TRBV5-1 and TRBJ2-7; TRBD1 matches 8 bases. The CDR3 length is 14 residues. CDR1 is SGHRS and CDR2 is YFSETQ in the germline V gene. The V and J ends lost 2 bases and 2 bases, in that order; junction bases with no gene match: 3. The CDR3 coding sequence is TGCGCCAGCAGCTTACCACAGGGGGCCTACGAGCAGTACTTC. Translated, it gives CASSLPQGAYEQYF. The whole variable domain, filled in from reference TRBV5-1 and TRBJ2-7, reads KAGVTQTPRYLIKTRGQQVTLSCSPISGHRSVSWYQQTPGQGLQFLFEYFSETQRNKGNFPGRFSGRQFSNSRSEMNVSTLELGDSALYLCASSLPQGAYEQYFGPGTRLTVT.

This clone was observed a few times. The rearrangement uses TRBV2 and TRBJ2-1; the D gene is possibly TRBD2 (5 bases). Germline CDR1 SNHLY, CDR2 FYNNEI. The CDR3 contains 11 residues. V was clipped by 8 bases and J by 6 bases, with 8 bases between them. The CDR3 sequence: CASLAINEQFF. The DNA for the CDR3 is TGTGCCAGCTTAGCGATCAATGAGCAGTTCTTC.

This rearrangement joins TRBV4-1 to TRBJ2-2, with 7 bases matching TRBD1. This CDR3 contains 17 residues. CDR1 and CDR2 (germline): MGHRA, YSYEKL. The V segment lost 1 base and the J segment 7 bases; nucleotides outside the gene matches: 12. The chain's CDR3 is CASSQVVSGRGIGELFF. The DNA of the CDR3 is TGCGCCAGCAGCCAAGTTGTATCGGGCAGGGGGATCGGGGAGCTGTTTTTT.

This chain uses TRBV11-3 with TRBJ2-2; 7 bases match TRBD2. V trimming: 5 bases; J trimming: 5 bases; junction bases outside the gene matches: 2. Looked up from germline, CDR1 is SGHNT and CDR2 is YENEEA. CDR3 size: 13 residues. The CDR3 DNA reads TGTGCCAGCAGCCTCGGGGGGACCGGGGAGCTGTTTTTT. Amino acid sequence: CASSLGGTGELFF.

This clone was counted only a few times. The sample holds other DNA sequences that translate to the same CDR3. The CDR3: CASSYTGGTEAFF. The DNA for the CDR3 is TGTGCCAGCAGCTATACAGGGGGCACTGAAGCTTTCTTT. The J gene is TRBJ1-1, the V gene TRBV7-9, with 8 bases that match TRBD1. Germline V CDR1 and CDR2: SEHNR, FQNEAQ (reference sequence). V lost 4 bases to trimming and J lost 4 bases; unmatched junction nucleotides: 2. The CDR3 loop spans 13 amino acids.

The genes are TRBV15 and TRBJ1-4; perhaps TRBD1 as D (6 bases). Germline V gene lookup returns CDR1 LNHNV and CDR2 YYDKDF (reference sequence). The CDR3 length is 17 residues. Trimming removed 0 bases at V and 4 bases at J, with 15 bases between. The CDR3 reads CATSRDNARGNNEKLFF. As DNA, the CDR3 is TGTGCCACCAGCAGAGATAATGCAAGGGGGAATAATGAAAAACTGTTTTTT.

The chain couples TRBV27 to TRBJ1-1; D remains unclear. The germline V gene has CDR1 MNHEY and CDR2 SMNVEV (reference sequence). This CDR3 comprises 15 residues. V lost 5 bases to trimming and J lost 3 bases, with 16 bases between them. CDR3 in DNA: TGTGCCAGCAGTCGGACTTTGTATAGCGACACTGAAGCTTTCTTT. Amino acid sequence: CASSRTLYSDTEAFF.

The CDR3 protein is CASSQFAGGTETQYF. The CDR3 DNA is TGTGCCAGCAGCCAATTCGCGGGGGGCACGGAGACCCAGTACTTC. The V and J genes are TRBV16 and TRBJ2-5; 8 bases agree with TRBD2. With V trimmed by 1 base and J by 5 bases, 6 bases remained unmatched. In germline, CDR1 is KGHSY, CDR2 FQNENV. CDR3 length: 15 residues.

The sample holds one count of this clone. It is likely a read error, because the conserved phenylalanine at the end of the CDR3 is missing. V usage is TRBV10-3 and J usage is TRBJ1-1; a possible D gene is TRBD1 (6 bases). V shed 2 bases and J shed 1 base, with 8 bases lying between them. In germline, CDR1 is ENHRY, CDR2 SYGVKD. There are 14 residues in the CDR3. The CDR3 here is CAISEQGPNTEAFL. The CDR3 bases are TGTGCCATCAGTGAGCAGGGGCCGAACACTGAAGCTTTCCTT.

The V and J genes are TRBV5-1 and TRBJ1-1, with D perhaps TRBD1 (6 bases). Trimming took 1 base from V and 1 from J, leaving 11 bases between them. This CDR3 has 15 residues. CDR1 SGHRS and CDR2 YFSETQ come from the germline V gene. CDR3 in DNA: TGCGCCAGCAGCTTGTCTTACAGGGCGAACACTGAAGCTTTCTTT. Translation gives CASSLSYRANTEAFF.

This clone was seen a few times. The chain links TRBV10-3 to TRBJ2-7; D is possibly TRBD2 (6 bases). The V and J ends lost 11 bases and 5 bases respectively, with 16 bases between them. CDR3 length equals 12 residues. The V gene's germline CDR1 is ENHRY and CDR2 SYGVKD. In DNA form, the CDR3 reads TGTGCCGCCAGGCGCGGGGAGGACGAGCAGTACTTC. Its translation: CAARRGEDEQYF.

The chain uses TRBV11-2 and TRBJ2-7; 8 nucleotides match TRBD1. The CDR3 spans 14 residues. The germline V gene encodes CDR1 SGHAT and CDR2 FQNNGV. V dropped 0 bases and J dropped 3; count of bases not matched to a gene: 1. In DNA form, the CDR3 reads TGTGCCAGCAGCTTAGACGACAGGGGCTACGAGCAGTACTTC. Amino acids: CASSLDDRGYEQYF.

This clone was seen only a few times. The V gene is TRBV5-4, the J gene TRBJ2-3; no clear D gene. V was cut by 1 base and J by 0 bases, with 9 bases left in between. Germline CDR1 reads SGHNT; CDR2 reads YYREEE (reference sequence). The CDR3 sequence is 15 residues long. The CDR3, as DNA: TGTGCCAGCAGCTTGACCCTGGAGAGCACAGATACGCAGTATTTT. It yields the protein CASSLTLESTDTQYF.

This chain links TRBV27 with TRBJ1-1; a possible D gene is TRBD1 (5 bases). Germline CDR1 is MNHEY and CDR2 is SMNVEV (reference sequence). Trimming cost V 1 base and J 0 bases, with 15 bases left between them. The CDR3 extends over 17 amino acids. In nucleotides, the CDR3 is TGTGCCAGCAGTTTATTTGGACAACCGGTCATGAACACTGAAGCTTTCTTT. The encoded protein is CASSLFGQPVMNTEAFF.

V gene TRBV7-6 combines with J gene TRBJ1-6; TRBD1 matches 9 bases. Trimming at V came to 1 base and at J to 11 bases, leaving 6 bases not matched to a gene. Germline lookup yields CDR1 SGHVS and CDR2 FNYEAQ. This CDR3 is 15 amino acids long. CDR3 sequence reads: CASSLGDRVGAPLHF. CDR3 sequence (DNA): TGTGCCAGCAGCTTAGGGGACAGGGTGGGAGCACCCCTCCACTTT. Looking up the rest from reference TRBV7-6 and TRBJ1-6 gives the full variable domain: GAGVSQSPRYKVTKRGQDVALRCDPISGHVSLYWYRQALGQGPEFLTYFNYEAQQDKSGLPNDRFSAERPEGSISTLTIQRTEQRDSAMYRCASSLGDRVGAPLHFGNGTRLTVT.

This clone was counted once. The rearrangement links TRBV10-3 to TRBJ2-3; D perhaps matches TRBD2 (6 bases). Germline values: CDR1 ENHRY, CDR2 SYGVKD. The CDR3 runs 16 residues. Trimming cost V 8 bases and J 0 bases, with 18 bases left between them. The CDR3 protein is CAIASPTGESTDTQYF. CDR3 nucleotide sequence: TGTGCCATCGCGAGTCCAACGGGGGAGAGCACAGATACGCAGTATTTT.

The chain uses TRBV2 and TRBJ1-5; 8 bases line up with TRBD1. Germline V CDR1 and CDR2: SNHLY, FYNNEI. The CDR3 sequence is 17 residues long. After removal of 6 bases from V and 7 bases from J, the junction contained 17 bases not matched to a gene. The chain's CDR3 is CASSGDRTGQWDQPQHF. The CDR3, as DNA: TGTGCCAGCAGCGGGGATAGGACAGGGCAGTGGGACCAGCCCCAGCATTTT.

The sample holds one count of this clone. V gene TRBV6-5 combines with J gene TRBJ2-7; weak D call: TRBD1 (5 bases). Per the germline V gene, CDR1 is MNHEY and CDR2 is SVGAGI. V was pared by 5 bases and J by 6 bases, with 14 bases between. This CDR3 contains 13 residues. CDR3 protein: CASSLTGPSEQYF. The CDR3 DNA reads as TGTGCCAGCAGTCTAACAGGTCCTAGCGAGCAGTACTTC.

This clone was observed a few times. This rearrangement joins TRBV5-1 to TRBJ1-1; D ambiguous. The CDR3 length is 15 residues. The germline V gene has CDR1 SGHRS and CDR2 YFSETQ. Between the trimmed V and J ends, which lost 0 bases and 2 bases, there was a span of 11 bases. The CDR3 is CASSLGERINTEAFF. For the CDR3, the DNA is TGCGCCAGCAGCTTGGGGGAGAGGATAAACACTGAAGCTTTCTTT.

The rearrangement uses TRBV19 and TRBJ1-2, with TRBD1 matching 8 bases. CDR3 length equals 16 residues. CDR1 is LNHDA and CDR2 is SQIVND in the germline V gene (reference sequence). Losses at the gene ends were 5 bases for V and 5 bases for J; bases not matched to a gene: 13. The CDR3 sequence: CASSLGQGIFTYGYTF. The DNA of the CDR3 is TGTGCCAGTAGTCTTGGACAGGGAATCTTTACGTATGGCTACACCTTC.

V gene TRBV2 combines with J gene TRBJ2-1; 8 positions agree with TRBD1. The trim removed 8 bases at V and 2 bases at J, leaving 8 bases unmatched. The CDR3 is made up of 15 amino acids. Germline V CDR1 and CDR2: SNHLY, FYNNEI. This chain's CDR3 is CASGLDRGTYNEQFF. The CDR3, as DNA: TGTGCCAGCGGGCTAGACAGGGGCACCTACAATGAGCAGTTCTTC.

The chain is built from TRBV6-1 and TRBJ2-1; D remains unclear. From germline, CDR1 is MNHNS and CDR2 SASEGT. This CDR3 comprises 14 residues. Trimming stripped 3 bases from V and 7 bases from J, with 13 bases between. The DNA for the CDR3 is TGTGCCAGCAGTGATATGTGGCTCCCAAATGAGCAGTTCTTC. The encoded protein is CASSDMWLPNEQFF.

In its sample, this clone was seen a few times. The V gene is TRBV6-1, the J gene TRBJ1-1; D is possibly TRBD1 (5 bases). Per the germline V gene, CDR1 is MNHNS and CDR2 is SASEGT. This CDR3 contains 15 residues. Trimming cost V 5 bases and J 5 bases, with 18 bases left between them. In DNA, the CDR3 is TGTGCCAGCAGTTTCGCCCTCTGGGGCGCAACTGAAGCTTTCTTT. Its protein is CASSFALWGATEAFF.

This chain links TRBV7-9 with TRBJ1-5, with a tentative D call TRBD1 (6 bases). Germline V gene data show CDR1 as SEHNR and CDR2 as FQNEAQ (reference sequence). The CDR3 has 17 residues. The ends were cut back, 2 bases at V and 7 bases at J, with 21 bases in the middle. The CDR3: CASSLSGFGGRGQPQHF. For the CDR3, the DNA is TGTGCCAGCAGCTTATCAGGTTTCGGGGGGCGTGGGCAGCCCCAGCATTTT. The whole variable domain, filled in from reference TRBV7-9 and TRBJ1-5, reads DTGVSQNPRHKITKRGQNVTFRCDPISEHNRLYWYRQTLGQGPEFLTYFQNEAQLEKSRLLSDRFSAERPKGSFSTLEIQRTEQGDSAMYLCASSLSGFGGRGQPQHFGDGTRLSIL.

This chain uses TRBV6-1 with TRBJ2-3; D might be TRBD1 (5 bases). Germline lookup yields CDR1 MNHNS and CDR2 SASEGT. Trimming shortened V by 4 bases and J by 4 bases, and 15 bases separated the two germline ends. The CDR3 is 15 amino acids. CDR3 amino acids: CASSGKGQGADTQYF. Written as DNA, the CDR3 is TGTGCCAGCAGTGGGAAGGGTCAAGGGGCAGATACGCAGTATTTT.